This passage covers 21 T cell receptor beta chains from one sample sequenced in a study of T-cell reconstitution after alpha-beta-depleted transplantation in children. A TCRbeta library incorporating unique molecular identifiers was prepared. TCRdb independently ran MiXCR on the PCR reads; one entry per CDR3 protein. The sample lists almost 600,000 distinct CDR3 sequences, 27% seen once, with about 35% in the top ten. The material sequenced was PBMCs, taken before TCRalphabeta/CD19-depleted stem cell transplant. The origin of the receptors is a boy in the first two years of life with Wiskott-Aldrich syndrome, due to receive a stem cell transplant.

A few counts support this clonotype. The V and J genes are TRBV5-6 and TRBJ1-2; D remains unclear. In germline, CDR1 is SGHDT, CDR2 YYEEEE. The CDR3 is made up of 13 amino acids. V gave up 1 base and J gave up 5 bases, with 9 bases separating them. The CDR3: CASSLRGTYGYTF. The CDR3 nucleotides read TGTGCCAGCAGCTTGAGAGGAACGTATGGCTACACCTTC.

The gene calls are TRBV20-1 and TRBJ2-1, with 10 bases fitting TRBD2. The CDR3 is made up of 13 amino acids. Germline CDR1 reads DFQATT; CDR2 reads SNEGSKA (reference sequence). J lost 4 bases, V lost 3 bases, and 0 bases had no gene match. CDR3 amino acids: CSARGLAYNEQFF. The CDR3 bases are TGCAGTGCTAGGGGACTAGCGTACAATGAGCAGTTCTTC.

The chain combines TRBV5-5 with TRBJ1-4; 7 bases line up with TRBD1. V dropped 2 bases and J dropped 6; count of bases not matched to a gene: 7. There are 15 residues in the CDR3. Germline V lookup: CDR1 SGHKS, CDR2 YYEKEE (reference sequence). This CDR3 is CASSFGQVRDEKLFF. The CDR3 nucleotides are TGTGCCAGCAGCTTCGGACAGGTCCGAGATGAAAAACTGTTTTTT.

V and J are TRBV30 and TRBJ2-7, with 12 bases aligning to TRBD1. Per the germline V gene, CDR1 is GTSNPN and CDR2 is SVGIG (reference sequence). The CDR3 consists of 13 residues. The junction had 2 bases not matched to a gene; V was cut back by 3 bases and J by 5 bases. In DNA, the CDR3 is TGTGCCTGGAGCGGGACAGGGGGCAACGAGCAGTACTTC. It is translated as CAWSGTGGNEQYF.

A few counts support this clonotype. The rearrangement links TRBV20-1 to TRBJ2-7, with D possibly being TRBD1 (6 bases). The CDR3 sequence is 12 residues long. Germline CDR1 and CDR2: DFQATT and SNEGSKA (reference sequence). V lost 5 bases and J 4 bases, leaving 12 bases between the germline ends. CDR3 coding DNA: TGCAGTGCTGGGCCACAGGGATACGAGCAGTACTTC. Translation gives CSAGPQGYEQYF.

To note about this clonotype: A much larger clone is a single base away; this may be a read error. CDR3 region: CANSLKASGRGYNEQFF. The CDR3 DNA reads TGTGCCAACAGCTTAAAGGCTAGCGGGAGGGGTTACAATGAGCAGTTCTTC. The chain joins TRBV7-2 to TRBJ2-1; 12 nucleotides align to TRBD2. The CDR3 covers 17 residues. Germline CDR1 and CDR2: SGHTA and FQGNSA. Combining the CDR3 with reference TRBV7-2 and TRBJ2-1 gives the whole variable domain GAGVSQSPSNKVTEKGKDVELRCDPISGHTALYWYRQSLGQGLEFLIYFQGNSAPDKSGLPSDRFSAERTGGSVSTLTIQRTQQEDSAVYLCANSLKASGRGYNEQFFGPGTRLTVL.

This clonotype has just a few counts. The V and J genes are TRBV7-9 and TRBJ1-3, with TRBD1 matching over 9 bases. V trimming: 6 bases; J trimming: 0 bases; junction bases outside the gene matches: 3. CDR1 is SEHNR, CDR2 FQNEAQ, per germline (reference sequence). The CDR3 spans 15 residues. The CDR3 loop is CASSSTGGSGNTIYF. The CDR3 nucleotides are TGTGCCAGCAGTTCGACAGGGGGCTCTGGAAACACCATATATTTT. Using reference TRBV7-9 and TRBJ1-3 for the parts outside the CDR3, the full variable domain is DTGVSQNPRHKITKRGQNVTFRCDPISEHNRLYWYRQTLGQGPEFLTYFQNEAQLEKSRLLSDRFSAERPKGSFSTLEIQRTEQGDSAMYLCASSSTGGSGNTIYFGEGSWLTVV.

This sequence joins TRBV7-3 and TRBJ2-3, with TRBD1 as a possible D gene (5 bases). Germline CDR1 and CDR2: SGHTA and FQGTGA. This CDR3 region has 15 residues. V was cut by 7 bases and J by 0 bases, with 14 bases left in between. The CDR3 is CASILGTGSTDTQYF. Written as DNA, the CDR3 is TGTGCCAGCATCCTCGGAACAGGCAGCACAGATACGCAGTATTTT.

This clonotype was counted a few times. J is TRBJ2-7 and V is TRBV5-1; D is uncertain. Germline V gene lookup returns CDR1 SGHRS and CDR2 YFSETQ. Between the trimmed V and J ends, which lost 5 bases and 2 bases, there was a span of 17 bases. The CDR3 covers 15 residues. This CDR3 reads CASSLTGPSTYEQYF. DNA of the CDR3: TGCGCCAGCAGTCTCACCGGGCCCTCAACCTACGAGCAGTACTTC.

The chain carries TRBV20-1 and TRBJ2-7, with D maybe TRBD1 (5 bases). This CDR3 is built from 12 residues. V was pared by 2 bases and J by 6 bases, with 11 bases between. CDR1 and CDR2 (germline): DFQATT, SNEGSKA (reference sequence). The CDR3 sequence: CSARQGPGEQYF. CDR3 nucleotide sequence: TGCAGTGCTAGACAGGGTCCGGGCGAGCAGTACTTC.

The genes are TRBV5-1 and TRBJ2-5; a possible D gene is TRBD1 (6 bases). V gave up 0 bases and J gave up 4 bases, with 13 bases separating them. From germline, CDR1 is SGHRS and CDR2 YFSETQ. The CDR3 is 15 amino acids. The CDR3 bases are TGCGCCAGCAGCTTGGGGTACAGGGAAGGAGAGACCCAGTACTTC. Translation: CASSLGYREGETQYF. Based on the CDR3 plus reference TRBV5-1 and TRBJ2-5, the full variable domain is KAGVTQTPRYLIKTRGQQVTLSCSPISGHRSVSWYQQTPGQGLQFLFEYFSETQRNKGNFPGRFSGRQFSNSRSEMNVSTLELGDSALYLCASSLGYREGETQYFGPGTRLLVL.

The rearrangement links TRBV28 to TRBJ2-7, with D possibly TRBD2 on 5 matching bases. V was pared by 7 bases and J by 2 bases, with 12 bases between. CDR3 size: 13 residues. Germline assignment: CDR1 MDHEN and CDR2 SYDVKM. For the CDR3, the DNA is TGTGCCAGCACTCCGGGAATACCCTACGAGCAGTACTTC. Residues: CASTPGIPYEQYF.

The J gene is TRBJ2-2, the V gene TRBV20-1; D is ambiguous. Germline CDR1 reads DFQATT; CDR2 reads SNEGSKA (reference sequence). The CDR3 consists of 12 residues. The V and J ends lost 3 bases and 3 bases respectively, with 5 bases between them. The CDR3, as DNA: TGCAGTGCTAGGGCGTACACCGGGGAGCTGTTTTTT. Translating it yields CSARAYTGELFF.

This clonotype appeared a few times. V and J are TRBV12-3 or TRBV12-4 and TRBJ2-7; unclear D gene. V was shortened by 1 base and J by 9 bases, with 7 bases between the two germline ends. The CDR3 has 11 residues. CDR3 DNA: TGTGCCAGCAGTTTAGGAGGTTGGCAGTACTTC. It specifies CASSLGGWQYF.

The rearrangement links TRBV11-2 to TRBJ2-1; 15 nucleotides match TRBD2. CDR3 length: 17 residues. Germline CDR1 reads SGHAT; CDR2 reads FQNNGV. The V and J ends lost 1 base and 6 bases, in that order; junction bases with no gene match: 4. The CDR3 protein is CASSLGEGLAGGNEQFF. The CDR3 nucleotides are TGTGCCAGCAGCTTAGGGGAGGGACTAGCGGGAGGCAATGAGCAGTTCTTC.

V usage is TRBV29-1 and J usage is TRBJ2-7; 7 bases align to TRBD1. Trimming removed 6 bases from V and 3 bases from J; junction bases left unmatched: 8. The CDR3 has 13 amino acids. From germline, CDR1 is SQVTM and CDR2 ANQGSEA. CDR3 sequence: CSVPSTGHYEQYF. The CDR3 DNA reads TGCAGCGTCCCCTCGACAGGGCACTACGAGCAGTACTTC.

The chain joins TRBV2 to TRBJ1-5, with D tentatively TRBD1 (6 bases). The CDR3 sequence is 12 residues long. V lost 6 bases to trimming and J lost 5 bases, with 8 bases between them. Germline values: CDR1 SNHLY, CDR2 FYNNEI. The DNA for the CDR3 is TGTGCCAGCAGCCAGGGGTATCAGCCCCAGCATTTT. Translation gives CASSQGYQPQHF. Variable domain in full (rest from reference TRBV2 and TRBJ1-5): EPEVTQTPSHQVTQMGQEVILRCVPISNHLYFYWYRQILGQKVEFLVSFYNNEISEKSEIFDDQFSVERPDGSNFTLKIRSTKLEDSAMYFCASSQGYQPQHFGDGTRLSIL.

The chain combines TRBV20-1 with TRBJ2-7, with 7 positions matching TRBD1. The CDR3 totals 14 residues. J gave up 9 bases and V 6 bases, and 17 bases lay outside the gene matches. Germline V gives CDR1 DFQATT, CDR2 SNEGSKA (reference sequence). The chain's CDR3 is CSARFSGGPGGQYF. In DNA form, the CDR3 reads TGCAGTGCCAGATTCTCTGGCGGGCCAGGGGGGCAGTACTTC.

The gene calls are TRBV10-3 and TRBJ2-2; 7 bases fit TRBD2. Trimming cost V 11 bases and J 2 bases; bases outside gene matches: 8. In germline, CDR1 is ENHRY, CDR2 SYGVKD. This CDR3 is 14 amino acids long. The CDR3: CAASGTINTGELFF. Written as DNA, the CDR3 is TGTGCCGCGTCCGGGACTATTAACACCGGGGAGCTGTTTTTT.

The J gene is TRBJ2-1, the V gene TRBV5-1; 12 positions agree with TRBD2. The CDR3 is made up of 16 amino acids. Trimming cost V 1 base and J 4 bases; bases outside gene matches: 3. Looked up from germline, CDR1 is SGHRS and CDR2 is YFSETQ. In DNA form, the CDR3 reads TGCGCCAGCAGCTTGTCAGGACTAGCGGGATACAATGAGCAGTTCTTC. Translated, it gives CASSLSGLAGYNEQFF.

This clonotype has more than one count but fewer than ten. V and J are TRBV27 and TRBJ2-1; tentative D call: TRBD2 (5 bases). The CDR3 is made up of 15 amino acids. Per the germline V gene, CDR1 is MNHEY and CDR2 is SMNVEV (reference sequence). V was shortened by 8 bases and J by 9 bases, with 23 bases between the two germline ends. CDR3 bases: TGTGCCAGCGGACCCGACTACGGAACCCCCAGTGAGCAGTTCTTC. Protein: CASGPDYGTPSEQFF.